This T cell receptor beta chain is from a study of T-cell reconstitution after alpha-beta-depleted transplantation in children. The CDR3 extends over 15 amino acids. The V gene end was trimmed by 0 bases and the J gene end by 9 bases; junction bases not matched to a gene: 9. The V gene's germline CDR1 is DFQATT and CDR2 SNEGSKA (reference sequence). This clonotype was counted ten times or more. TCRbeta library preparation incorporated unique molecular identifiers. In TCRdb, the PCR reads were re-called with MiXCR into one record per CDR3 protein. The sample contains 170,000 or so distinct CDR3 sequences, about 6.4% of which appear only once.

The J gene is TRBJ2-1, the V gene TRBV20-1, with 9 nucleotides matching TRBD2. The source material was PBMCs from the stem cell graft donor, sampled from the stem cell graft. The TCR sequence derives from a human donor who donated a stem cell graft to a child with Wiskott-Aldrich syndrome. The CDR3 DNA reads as TGCAGTGCTAGAGATCCGGTTGGCGGGAGGGTTGAGCAGTTCTTC. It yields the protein CSARDPVGGRVEQFF.